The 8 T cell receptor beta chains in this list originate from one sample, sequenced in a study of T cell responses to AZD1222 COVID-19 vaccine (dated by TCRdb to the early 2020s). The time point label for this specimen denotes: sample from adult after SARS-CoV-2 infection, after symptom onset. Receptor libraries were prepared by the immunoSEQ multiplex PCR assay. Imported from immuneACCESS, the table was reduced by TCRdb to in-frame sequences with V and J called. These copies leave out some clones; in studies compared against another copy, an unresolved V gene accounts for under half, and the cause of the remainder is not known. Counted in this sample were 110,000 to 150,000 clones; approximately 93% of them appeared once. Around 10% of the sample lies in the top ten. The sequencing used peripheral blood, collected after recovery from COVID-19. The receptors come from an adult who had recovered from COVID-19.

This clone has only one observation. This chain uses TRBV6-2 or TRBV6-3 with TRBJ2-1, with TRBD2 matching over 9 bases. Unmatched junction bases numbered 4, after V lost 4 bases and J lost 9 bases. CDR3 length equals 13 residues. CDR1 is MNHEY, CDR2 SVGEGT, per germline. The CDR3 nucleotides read TGTGCCAGCAGTTTAGCGGGAGTCGGTGAGCAGTTCTTC. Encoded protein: CASSLAGVGEQFF.

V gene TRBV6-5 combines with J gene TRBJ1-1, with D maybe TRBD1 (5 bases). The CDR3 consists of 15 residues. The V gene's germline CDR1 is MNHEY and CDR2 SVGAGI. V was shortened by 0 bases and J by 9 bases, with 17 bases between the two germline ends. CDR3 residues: CASSYSTGPPSQAFF. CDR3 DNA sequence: TGTGCCAGCAGTTACTCTACAGGCCCCCCGAGTCAAGCTTTCTTT.

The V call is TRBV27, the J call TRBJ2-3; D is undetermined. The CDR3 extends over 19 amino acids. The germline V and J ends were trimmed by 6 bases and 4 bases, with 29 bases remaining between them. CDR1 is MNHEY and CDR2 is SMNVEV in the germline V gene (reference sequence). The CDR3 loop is CASSSLFSLRLALPDTQYF. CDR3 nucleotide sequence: TGTGCCAGCAGCTCCCTCTTTTCACTGAGACTTGCCCTCCCAGATACGCAGTATTTT.

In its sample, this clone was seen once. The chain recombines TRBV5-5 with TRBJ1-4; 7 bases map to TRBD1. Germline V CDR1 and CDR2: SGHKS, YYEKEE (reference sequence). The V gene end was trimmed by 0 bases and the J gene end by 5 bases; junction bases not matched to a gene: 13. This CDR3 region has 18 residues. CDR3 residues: CASSLAIRPTGVNEKLFF. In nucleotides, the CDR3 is TGTGCCAGCAGCTTGGCCATTAGACCCACAGGGGTGAATGAAAAACTGTTTTTT.

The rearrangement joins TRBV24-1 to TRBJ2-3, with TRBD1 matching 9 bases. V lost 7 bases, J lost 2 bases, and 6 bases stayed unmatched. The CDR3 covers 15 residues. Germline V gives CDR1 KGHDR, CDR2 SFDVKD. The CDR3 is CATSPGQGPTDTQYF. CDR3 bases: TGTGCCACCAGCCCCGGACAGGGGCCCACAGATACGCAGTATTTT.

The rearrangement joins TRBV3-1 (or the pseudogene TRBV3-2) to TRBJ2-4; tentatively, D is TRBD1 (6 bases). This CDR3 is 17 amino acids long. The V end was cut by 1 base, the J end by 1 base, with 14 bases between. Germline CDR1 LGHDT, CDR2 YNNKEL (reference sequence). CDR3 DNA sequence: TGTGCCAGCAGCCAAGTGGGACAACGAGGGGCCAAAAACATTCAGTACTTC. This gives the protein CASSQVGQRGAKNIQYF.

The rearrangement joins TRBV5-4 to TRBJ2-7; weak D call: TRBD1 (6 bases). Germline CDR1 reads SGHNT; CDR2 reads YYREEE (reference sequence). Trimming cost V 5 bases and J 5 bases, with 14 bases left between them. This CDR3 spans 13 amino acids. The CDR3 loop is CASRDSLVDEQYF. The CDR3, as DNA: TGTGCCAGCAGGGACAGCCTTGTGGACGAGCAGTACTTC.

CDR3 loop: CASSVQETGGYYGYTF. CDR3 nucleotide sequence: TGTGCCAGCAGCGTACAGGAGACTGGAGGATACTATGGCTACACCTTC. The genes are TRBV7-9 and TRBJ1-2, with a tentative D call TRBD1 (5 bases). The germline V and J ends were trimmed by 5 bases and 3 bases, with 19 bases remaining between them. This CDR3 has 16 amino acids. CDR1 and CDR2 from the germline V gene are SEHNR and FQNEAQ (reference sequence).